The following is a T cell receptor beta chain sequence with its context. This sample was taken from a study of shared clonotypes between healthy human individuals. Measured with immunoSEQ multiplex PCR; TCRdb has only the in-frame clones, and not every one. Of around 480,000 clones in the sample, roughly 79% were seen once. V was trimmed by 1 base and J by 3 bases, leaving 10 bases between them. Germline V lookup: CDR1 SGHVS, CDR2 FQNEAQ. CDR3 size: 14 residues. The chain is built from TRBV7-8 and TRBJ2-7; the D gene is possibly TRBD2 (6 bases). Sequenced input: PBMCs. The source of this sequence is a woman in her 40s in good health. Some clones in this sample may be carry-over from other donors' samples. This chain's CDR3 is CASSLVLANYEQYF. The CDR3 region has the DNA TGTGCCAGCAGCTTAGTACTAGCCAACTACGAGCAGTACTTC.